This TCR beta chain came from a study of spatial heterogeneity in lung cancer. The time point: sample taken at primary tumor resection. Using its own MiXCR run on the 5' RACE reads, TCRdb lists one record per CDR3 protein. The data contain about 92,000 distinct CDR3 sequences, approximately 12% of them seen just once; the ten biggest clones take up about 38%. In its sample, this clonotype was seen many times. This sequence was found in a male donor with early-stage non-small cell lung cancer. The specimen comprised PBMCs, sampled at surgery.

The CDR3 here is CASSFSSGQQETQYF. CDR3 in DNA: TGTGCCAGCAGCTTTTCCTCAGGACAGCAAGAGACCCAGTACTTC. This chain uses TRBV7-3 with TRBJ2-5; perhaps TRBD1 as D (6 bases). The V end lost 3 bases, the J end lost 2 bases, and 13 bases lay between the germline ends. The CDR3 loop spans 15 amino acids. The germline CDR1 and CDR2 sequences are SGHTA and FQGTGA.